This TCR beta chain emerged from a study of shared clonotypes between healthy human individuals. Across the whole study: Each donor's CD4 naive and CD4 memory cells filled three plates apiece, CD8 naive two, and CD8 memory one. Study-wide results and caveats: It was the few donors that limited the genetic and exposure-history diversity represented. Non-shared clonotypes had lower generation probabilities than those shared by all four donors.

Generated by immunoSEQ multiplex PCR, the TCRdb table keeps only in-frame clones and is missing some. The sample has some 2,000,000 clones; approximately 95% are singletons. Concerning this clone itself: What it binds is unknown.

The CDR3 covers 14 residues. Germline loops: CDR1 SGHRS, CDR2 YFSETQ. After removal of 4 bases from V and 6 bases from J, the junction contained 6 bases not matched to a gene. What was sequenced was naive CD4+ T cells sorted from blood. Subset of the sample: CD45RA+ positively selected. V usage is TRBV5-1 and J usage is TRBJ2-7; 11 bases are shared with TRBD1. The TCR originated in a man between 18 and 29 years old in good health. For the CDR3, the DNA is TGCGCCAGCAGCCCCGGGACAGGGGGGCGCGAGCAGTACTTC. Protein sequence: CASSPGTGGREQYF.